This T cell receptor beta chain is from a study of human thymus T cells. Study conclusions and caveats: Highly overlapping thymic repertoires in unrelated individuals were reported by related research. Thymic and blood repertoires appeared to carry a bias in their V and J gene usage.

Data came from immunoSEQ multiplex PCR; TCRdb stores just in-frame clones and leaves some out. The sample includes roughly 120,000 clones, about 93% of them seen just once. In regard to this clone: Its antigen remains unidentified.

Obtained as resections during corrective heart surgery, the thymus tissue was then studied. Source material: thymus tissue. The TCR comes from a boy under two years old with a congenital heart defect but otherwise immunologically healthy.

CDR3 in amino acids: CASSVGWTQEQFF. CDR3 bases: TGTGCCAGCAGCGTAGGTTGGACCCAGGAGCAGTTCTTC. The V and J genes are TRBV9 and TRBJ2-1; D is ambiguous. The germline V and J ends were trimmed by 0 bases and 10 bases, with 11 bases remaining between them. Per the germline V gene, CDR1 is SGDLS and CDR2 is YYNGEE. The CDR3 is made up of 13 amino acids. The full variable domain, completed using reference TRBV9 and TRBJ2-1, is DSGVTQTPKHLITATGQRVTLRCSPRSGDLSVYWYQQSLDQGLQFLIQYYNGEERAKGNILERFSAQQFPDLHSELNLSSLELGDSALYFCASSVGWTQEQFFGPGTRLTVL.